This TCR beta chain was sequenced during a study of T cells in Graves' hyperthyroidism and ophthalmopathy. General study findings and limits: Ophthalmopathy got predicted by the model a median approximately 6.3 months before its onset.

In its sample, this clonotype was seen many times. What it recognizes is unknown. On the basis of clinical symptoms, serum thyroxine and TRAb, thyroid ultrasound and orbital computed tomography, diagnoses were made. Researchers took RNA transcripts and amplified the TCR beta CDR3 regions from them. TCR CDR3 regions were first amplified by RT-PCR with HTBI primers. Each CDR3 protein is one row after TCRdb ran MiXCR on the multiplex PCR reads. This sample has 210,000 or so distinct CDR3 sequences, with about 15% found just once. The germline V and J ends were trimmed by 3 bases and 1 base, with 9 bases remaining between them. This CDR3 comprises 14 residues.

Sequenced sample: blood. The V and J genes are TRBV12-3 or TRBV12-4 and TRBJ1-1; D gene uncertain. The receptor comes from a man between 45 and 60 years old with Graves' hyperthyroidism. The CDR3 nucleotides read TGTGCCAGCAGTTTTAAGGCGGCGAACACTGAAGCTTTCTTT. Its protein product is CASSFKAANTEAFF.